Listed below are T cell receptor beta chains from one sample, sequenced in a study of T cell repertoires in cytomegalovirus infection. From the reads, TCRdb called clonotypes with MiXCR, one entry per CDR3 protein. The table includes about 770,000 distinct CDR3 sequences, around 29% detected once. These receptors have no identified antigens. Material: cultured CD8+ T cells from PBMCs, obtained from culture after CMV antigen stimulation. The source is a human donor in good health (CMV status not recorded). Some clones in this sample may be carry-over from other donors' samples. CDR3s include the opening cysteine and the closing phenylalanine or tryptophan. The D gene is left open where the match is weak. The listing skips clone size in some rows; elsewhere it reads once, few, many or a size class.

D gene	clone size	V gene	J gene	CDR3 DNA	CDR3 protein
-	few	TRBV2	TRBJ1-3	TGTGCCAGCACCGAGGGGTTCACTGGAAACACCATATATTTT	CASTEGFTGNTIYF
-	many	TRBV27	TRBJ1-4	TGTGCCAGCTGGGGTGGAAAACTGTTTTTT	CASWGGKLFF
-	-	TRBV5-1	TRBJ2-7	TGCGCCAGCAGCGGATCAGAGAACTCCTACGAGCAGTACTTC	CASSGSENSYEQYF
-	many	TRBV7-9	TRBJ1-1	TGTGCCAGCAGCTTAGAGACAGTCGCAGGGGCTTTCTTT	CASSLETVAGAFF
TRBD1	many	TRBV7-6	TRBJ2-2	TGTGCCAGCATCCCAGGGGGCGGGCCGAACACCGGGGAGCTGTTTTTT	CASIPGGGPNTGELFF
-	many	TRBV7-9	TRBJ2-4	TGTGCCAGCAGCTTAGCAATCGTTGAGAGTCTTCTAGCCAAAAACATTCAGTACTTC	CASSLAIVESLLAKNIQYF
-	-	TRBV5-4	TRBJ2-1	TGTGCCAGCAGCCCCCCAGGCGGAATAACCTACAATGAGCAGTTCTTC	CASSPPGGITYNEQFF
TRBD2	-	TRBV6-2/TRBV6-3	TRBJ2-7	TGTGCCAGCAGTTACGATGGACTAGCGGGGGGATACGAGCAGTACTTC	CASSYDGLAGGYEQYF
-	few	TRBV6-2/TRBV6-3	TRBJ1-1	TGTGCCAGCAGTTACCCCCATACGGGGACTGAAGCTTTCTTT	CASSYPHTGTEAFF
TRBD1	-	TRBV5-5	TRBJ1-6	TGTGCCAGCAGCGTAGAGAACAGGGGAGGTCTAAATTCACCCCTCCACTTT	CASSVENRGGLNSPLHF
-	-	TRBV7-9	TRBJ2-7	TGTGCCAGCAGGGGGGACGGCAGCTCCTACGAGCAGTACTTC	CASRGDGSSYEQYF
TRBD1	-	TRBV7-8	TRBJ1-3	TGTGCCAGCAGCTTACTAGTGGGACAGGGGTCTGGAAACACCATATATTTT	CASSLLVGQGSGNTIYF
TRBD2	few	TRBV11-3	TRBJ2-5	TGTGCCAGCAGCGTGGGACTAGCGGGGAGGGAGACCCAGTACTTC	CASSVGLAGRETQYF
TRBD1	-	TRBV4-1	TRBJ1-1	TGCGCCAGCAGCCAAGGACTACAGGGGATTGAAGCTTTCTTT	CASSQGLQGIEAFF
-	few	TRBV25-1	TRBJ1-4	TGTGCCAGCAGTGAATTAACAGGGACCCGGGAAAAACTGTTTTTT	CASSELTGTREKLFF
-	few	TRBV15	TRBJ1-5	TGTGCCACCAGCAAGGGGGGACAAAACCAGCATTTT	CATSKGGQNQHF
TRBD2	-	TRBV7-3	TRBJ2-3	TGTGCCAGCAGCTTAATCGGGGGGGGGATGGATACGCAGTATTTT	CASSLIGGGMDTQYF
-	few	TRBV7-9	TRBJ1-2	TGTGCCAGCAGCTTAGAAGTCCATGGCTACACCTTC	CASSLEVHGYTF
-	-	TRBV27	TRBJ2-1	TGTGCCAGCAGTTTGAAGGGGCCCTACTACAATGAGCAGTTCTTC	CASSLKGPYYNEQFF
TRBD2	-	TRBV29-1	TRBJ2-2	TGCAGCGTGTTAACTAGCGGGTGGAACACCGGGGAGCTGTTTTTT	CSVLTSGWNTGELFF
-	-	TRBV6-4	TRBJ1-1	TGTGCCAGCCGGCCGACAGCGACCCCGAACACTGAAGCTTTCTTT	CASRPTATPNTEAFF
TRBD2	many	TRBV7-2	TRBJ2-1	TGTGCCAGCAGCTCCCGAGGGCGGGGGGGCTCTAATGAGCAGTTCTTC	CASSSRGRGGSNEQFF
-	few	TRBV6-2/TRBV6-3	TRBJ1-1	TGTGCCAGCAGTTACTCGATGACAGTGAACACTGAAGCTTTCTTT	CASSYSMTVNTEAFF
-	-	TRBV27	TRBJ1-5	TGTGCCAGCAGTCCTCGGGGGGCCCGCAATCAGCCCCAGCATTTT	CASSPRGARNQPQHF
TRBD1	-	TRBV12-3/TRBV12-4	TRBJ2-6	TGTGCCAGCAGTTATAACCGGGACAGGGTGGCCGTCCTGACTTTC	CASSYNRDRVAVLTF
-	-	TRBV7-9	TRBJ1-5	TGTGCCAGCAGCCCCGCCGGGGGACAATATAATCAGCCCCAGCATTTT	CASSPAGGQYNQPQHF
-	-	TRBV7-2	TRBJ1-1	TGTGCCAGCATCCCTGGGGTGTCTAGACTGAACACTGAAGCTTTCTTT	CASIPGVSRLNTEAFF
-	-	TRBV7-2	TRBJ1-5	TGTGCCAGCAGCTTAGTAATCGGGGGGCTCAGACCTCAGCCCCAGCATTTT	CASSLVIGGLRPQPQHF
-	-	TRBV3-1	TRBJ1-2	TGTGCCAGCAGCCATTCTTTAGGAACAGAATATGGCTACACCTTC	CASSHSLGTEYGYTF
TRBD1	-	TRBV19	TRBJ1-1	TGTGCCAGTAGTACCCAGACAGGGGCCACTGAAGCTTTCTTT	CASSTQTGATEAFF
-	-	TRBV7-6	TRBJ2-1	TGTGCCAGCAGCTCAAGAGCGGGCCTTAATGCTAACTACAATGAGCAGTTCTTC	CASSSRAGLNANYNEQFF
-	-	TRBV20-1	TRBJ2-7	TGCAGTGCTAGAGTTCGGGACAAATCCTACGAGCAGTACTTC	CSARVRDKSYEQYF
-	many	TRBV12-3/TRBV12-4	TRBJ2-5	TGTGCCAGCAGCTTTAGGCTGAGAGGTGACCAAGGGGAGACCCAGTACTTC	CASSFRLRGDQGETQYF
-	few	TRBV19	TRBJ2-3	TGTGCCAGTAGTATAGGACAGTCTCTTTACCTTAGCACAGATACGCAGTATTTT	CASSIGQSLYLSTDTQYF
-	-	TRBV2	TRBJ2-1	TGTGCCAGCAGTGAACGTGGCAGCCCTTACAATGAGCAGTTCTTC	CASSERGSPYNEQFF
TRBD1	few	TRBV7-9	TRBJ2-1	TGTGCCAGCAGCCCCGGGACAGGGGGCGCTTGGGGTGAGCAGTTCTTC	CASSPGTGGAWGEQFF
TRBD1	-	TRBV5-4	TRBJ2-7	TGTGCCAGCAGCTGGGAAGGACAGGCGACCTACGAGCAGTACTTC	CASSWEGQATYEQYF
TRBD2	-	TRBV5-5	TRBJ2-1	TGTGCCAGCAGCTTGGAGCGGGGGCACCCCTACAATGAGCAGTTCTTC	CASSLERGHPYNEQFF
TRBD2	few	TRBV27	TRBJ2-1	TGTGCCAGCAGTTTAAACGGACTAGCGGCCAGCCATGAGCAGTTCTTC	CASSLNGLAASHEQFF
TRBD2	few	TRBV4-3	TRBJ2-3	TGCGCCAGCAGCGCCGCGACTAGCGCTTTTACAGATACGCAGTATTTT	CASSAATSAFTDTQYF
-	many	TRBV7-3	TRBJ1-1	TGTGCCAGCAGCTACCGACAGGACACTGAAGCTTTCTTT	CASSYRQDTEAFF
-	few	TRBV27	TRBJ1-4	TGTGCCAGCAGATCGACCCAGGGGCCAAATGAAAAACTGTTTTTT	CASRSTQGPNEKLFF
TRBD1	-	TRBV25-1	TRBJ2-2	TGTGCCAGCAGTACTACAGGGGGGAACACCGGGGAGCTGTTTTTT	CASSTTGGNTGELFF
-	-	TRBV11-2	TRBJ2-2	TGTGCCAGCAGCAGACCCGGGGGGCCTCGCGGGGAGCTGTTTTTT	CASSRPGGPRGELFF
-	few	TRBV2	TRBJ1-4	TGTGCCAGCAGGCAGGGGTACGAAAAACTGTTTTTT	CASRQGYEKLFF
-	-	TRBV14	TRBJ2-3	TGTGCCAGCAGCCTCCGAGACCGCCCCGGTACGCAGTATTTT	CASSLRDRPGTQYF
-	-	TRBV7-6	TRBJ1-3	TGTGCCAGCAGGGAGTTTGTGGTTCCCAGACCTGGAAACACCATATATTTT	CASREFVVPRPGNTIYF
-	-	TRBV6-2/TRBV6-3	TRBJ1-5	TGTGCCAGCAGTTACTCGATTACCCCCGGTCAGCCCCAGCATTTT	CASSYSITPGQPQHF
TRBD1	many	TRBV6-5	TRBJ2-1	TGTGCCAGCAGTTACTCGGAACAGGGGAACTACAATGAGCAGTTCTTC	CASSYSEQGNYNEQFF
-	-	TRBV2	TRBJ1-4	TGTGCCAGCAGTGTGGACGAAAAACTGTTTTTT	CASSVDEKLFF
TRBD2	-	TRBV4-1	TRBJ2-1	TGCGCCAGCAGCCAGGGGGTTTGGACTAGTCAATACAATGAGCAGTTCTTC	CASSQGVWTSQYNEQFF
TRBD2	-	TRBV20-1	TRBJ2-7	TGCAGTGGAGAAAGCGGGACCTCCTACGAGCAGTACTTC	CSGESGTSYEQYF